The next 11 T cell receptor beta chains were all read from a single sample in a study of shared clonotypes between healthy human individuals. Only in-frame clones appear in the TCRdb table, and some are missing; sequencing was by immunoSEQ multiplex PCR. Of around 1.4 million clones in the sample, 97% to 99% were seen once. Material: naive CD4+ T cells sorted from blood. Sample subset: CD45RA+ positively selected. The receptor source for this set is a man younger than 40 in good health.

The chain links TRBV12-2 to TRBJ2-3; the table's TRBD2 call for D was not verified on the DNA. TRBV12-2 constitutes a pseudogene. This CDR3 spans 19 amino acids. The CDR3 sequence is CASRFLTSDGYSVTDTQYF. The CDR3 nucleotides are TGTGCAAGTCGCTTCCTGACTAGCGATGGTTATAGTGTAACAGATACGCAGTATTTT.

V usage is TRBV5-6 and J usage is TRBJ2-5; 9 nucleotides match TRBD1. The CDR3 runs 14 residues. The V and J ends lost 4 bases and 1 base, in that order; junction bases with no gene match: 2. Germline CDR1 is SGHDT and CDR2 is YYEEEE. The CDR3 loop reads CASSRGQGQETQYF. The CDR3 DNA follows: TGTGCCAGCAGCCGGGGACAGGGCCAAGAGACCCAGTACTTC.

CDR3 region: CASGTDREGKRDSYEQYF. CDR3 in DNA: TGTGCCAGCGGGACGGACAGGGAGGGAAAAAGGGACTCCTACGAGCAGTACTTC. The rearrangement links TRBV21-1 to TRBJ2-7; the table's D call TRBD1 went unverified against the DNA. TRBV21-1 is a pseudogene. The CDR3 sequence is 18 residues long.

The J gene is TRBJ1-1, the V gene TRBV7-2; 9 bases line up with TRBD1. The CDR3 length is 17 residues. Germline V gives CDR1 SGHTA, CDR2 FQGNSA. V was clipped by 2 bases and J by 4 bases; unmatched bases: 11. CDR3 loop: CASSLRVWGTGSTEAFF. For the CDR3, the DNA is TGTGCCAGCAGCTTAAGAGTTTGGGGGACAGGGAGCACTGAAGCTTTCTTT.

The chain is built from TRBV5-1 and TRBJ1-4, with 7 bases matching TRBD1. Germline-derived CDR1 and CDR2 are SGHRS and YFSETQ. The J segment lost 6 bases and the V segment lost 1 base, leaving 9 bases of the junction unmatched. The CDR3 runs 16 residues. CDR3 DNA sequence: TGCGCCAGCAGCTTGTGGGCGCAGGGGGTAGATGAAAAACTGTTTTTT. Translation: CASSLWAQGVDEKLFF.

This clone was observed once. The chain is built from TRBV5-3 and TRBJ2-7; D ambiguous. TRBV5-3 is filed as an ORF, its function uncertain. This CDR3 spans 15 amino acids. V shed 2 bases and J shed 4 bases, with 16 bases lying between them. This chain's CDR3 is CARSFPDGLWYEQYF. In DNA form, the CDR3 reads TGTGCCAGAAGCTTCCCGGACGGTTTGTGGTACGAGCAGTACTTC.

The chain employs TRBV11-2 and TRBJ2-2; D possibly corresponds to TRBD2 (5 bases). CDR3 length equals 16 residues. Trimming took 5 bases from V and 0 from J, leaving 13 bases between them. Germline values: CDR1 SGHAT, CDR2 FQNNGV. The CDR3 spells CASSPFYGANTGELFF. The CDR3 DNA follows: TGTGCCAGCAGCCCCTTCTACGGGGCGAACACCGGGGAGCTGTTTTTT.

The chain links TRBV9 to TRBJ1-4; TRBD1 matches 9 bases. The V gene end was trimmed by 4 bases and the J gene end by 7 bases; junction bases not matched to a gene: 8. This CDR3 is built from 15 residues. Per the germline V gene, CDR1 is SGDLS and CDR2 is YYNGEE. The CDR3 spells CASSSNRGLGEKLFF. The CDR3, as DNA: TGTGCCAGCAGCTCAAACAGGGGGCTAGGTGAAAAACTGTTTTTT.

This clone appeared once. The J gene is TRBJ2-3, the V gene TRBV6-6; no clear D gene. CDR3 length: 15 amino acids. V lost 10 bases, J lost 0 bases, and 17 bases lay in between. From germline, CDR1 is MNHNY and CDR2 SVGAGI (reference sequence). Written as DNA, the CDR3 is TGTGCCACCCAGAACGCCTTACCAAGCACAGATACGCAGTATTTT. It codes for CATQNALPSTDTQYF.

Details on this clone: Other DNA sequences of this sample code for an identical CDR3. V usage is TRBV11-3 and J usage is TRBJ2-5; D unresolved. This CDR3 contains 13 residues. V was trimmed by 5 bases and J by 2 bases, leaving 9 bases between them. CDR1 is SGHNT and CDR2 is YENEEA in the germline V gene. As DNA, the CDR3 is TGTGCCAGCAGCCCTCTGGGACAAGAGACCCAGTACTTC. Translation gives CASSPLGQETQYF.

The CDR3 region has the DNA TGTGCCAGCAGTGTCGGGTTAAATGAGCAGTTCTTC. This translates into CASSVGLNEQFF. V is TRBV6-1 and J is TRBJ2-1; D call uncertain. The CDR3 totals 12 residues. Trimming stripped 4 bases from V and 7 bases from J, with 8 bases between. CDR1 is MNHNS, CDR2 SASEGT, per germline.